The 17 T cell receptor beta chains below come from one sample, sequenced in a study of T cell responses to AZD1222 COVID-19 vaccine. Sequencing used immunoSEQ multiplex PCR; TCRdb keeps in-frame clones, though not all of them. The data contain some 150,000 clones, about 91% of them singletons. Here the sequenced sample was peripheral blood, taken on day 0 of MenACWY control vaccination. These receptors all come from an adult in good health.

The CDR3, as DNA: TGCAGTGCTAGTCAGCCCCGGGGGTCCTACGAGCAGTACTTC. Its protein is CSASQPRGSYEQYF. V is TRBV20-1 and J is TRBJ2-7; D might be TRBD2 (6 bases). This CDR3 has 14 amino acids. Germline V lookup: CDR1 DFQATT, CDR2 SNEGSKA (reference sequence). Trimming took 3 bases from V and 1 from J, leaving 13 bases between them.

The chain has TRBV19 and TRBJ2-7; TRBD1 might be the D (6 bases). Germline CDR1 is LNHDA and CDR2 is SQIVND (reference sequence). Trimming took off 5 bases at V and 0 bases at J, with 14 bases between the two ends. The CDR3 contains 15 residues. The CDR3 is CASSLDSKSSYEQYF. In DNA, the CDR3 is TGTGCCAGTAGTTTGGACAGCAAAAGCTCCTACGAGCAGTACTTC.

This CDR3 is CASRLGGAEAFF. CDR3 DNA: TGTGCCAGCAGACTAGGTGGGGCTGAAGCTTTCTTT. V usage is TRBV28 and J usage is TRBJ1-1, with unresolved D. The CDR3 totals 12 residues. Germline V gene lookup returns CDR1 MDHEN and CDR2 SYDVKM. With 6 bases removed from V and 6 bases from J, the gap between germline ends came to 11 bases.

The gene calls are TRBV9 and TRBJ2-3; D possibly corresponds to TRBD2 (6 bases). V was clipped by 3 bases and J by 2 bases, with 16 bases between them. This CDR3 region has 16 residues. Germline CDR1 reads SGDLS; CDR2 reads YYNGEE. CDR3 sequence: CASSDLDGGLTDTQYF. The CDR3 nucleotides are TGTGCCAGCAGCGACCTCGATGGGGGACTCACAGATACGCAGTATTTT. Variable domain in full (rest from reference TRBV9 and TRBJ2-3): DSGVTQTPKHLITATGQRVTLRCSPRSGDLSVYWYQQSLDQGLQFLIQYYNGEERAKGNILERFSAQQFPDLHSELNLSSLELGDSALYFCASSDLDGGLTDTQYFGPGTRLTVL.

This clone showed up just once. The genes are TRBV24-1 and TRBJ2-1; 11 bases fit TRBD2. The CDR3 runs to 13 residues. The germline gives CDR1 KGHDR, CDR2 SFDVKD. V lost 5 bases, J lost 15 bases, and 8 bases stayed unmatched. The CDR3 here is CATSVRSGRALFF. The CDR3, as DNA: TGTGCCACCAGTGTCCGTAGCGGGAGGGCCCTGTTCTTC.

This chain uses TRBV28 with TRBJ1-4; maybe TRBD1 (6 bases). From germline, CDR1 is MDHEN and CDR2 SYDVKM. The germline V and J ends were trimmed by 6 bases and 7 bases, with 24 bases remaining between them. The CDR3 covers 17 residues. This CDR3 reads CASSRRGRAREGEKLFF. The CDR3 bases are TGTGCCAGCAGCAGGAGGGGGAGGGCCCGCGAGGGTGAAAAACTGTTTTTT.

CDR3: CASSPDSDGYTF. CDR3 nucleotide sequence: TGTGCCAGTAGTCCCGATTCCGATGGCTACACCTTC. The chain employs TRBV19 and TRBJ1-2; D remains unclear. This CDR3 contains 12 residues. Germline V lookup: CDR1 LNHDA, CDR2 SQIVND (reference sequence). V lost 5 bases and J lost 6, with 10 bases in between.

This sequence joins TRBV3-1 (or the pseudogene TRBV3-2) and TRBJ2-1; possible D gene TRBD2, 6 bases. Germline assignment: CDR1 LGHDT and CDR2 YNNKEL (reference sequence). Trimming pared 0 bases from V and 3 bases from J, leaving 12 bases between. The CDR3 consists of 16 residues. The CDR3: CASSQEPSGYYNEQFF. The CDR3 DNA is TGTGCCAGCAGCCAAGAGCCCAGCGGGTACTACAATGAGCAGTTCTTC.

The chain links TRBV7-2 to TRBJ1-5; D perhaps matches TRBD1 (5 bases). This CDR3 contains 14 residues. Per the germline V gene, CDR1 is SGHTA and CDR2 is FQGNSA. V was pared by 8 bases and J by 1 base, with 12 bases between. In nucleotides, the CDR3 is TGTGCCAGCCGCCCGGGGGACAGCAATCAGCCCCAGCATTTT. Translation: CASRPGDSNQPQHF.

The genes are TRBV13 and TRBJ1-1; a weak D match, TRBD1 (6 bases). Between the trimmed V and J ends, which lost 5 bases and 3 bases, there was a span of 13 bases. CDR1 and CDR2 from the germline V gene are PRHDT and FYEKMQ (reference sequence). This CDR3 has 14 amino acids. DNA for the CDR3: TGTGCCAGCAGCCAACGGCAGGGGTACACTGAAGCTTTCTTT. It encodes CASSQRQGYTEAFF.

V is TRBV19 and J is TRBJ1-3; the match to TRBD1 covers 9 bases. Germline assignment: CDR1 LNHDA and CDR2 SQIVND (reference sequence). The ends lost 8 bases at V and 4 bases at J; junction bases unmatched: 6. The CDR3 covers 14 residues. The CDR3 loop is CASSQGAAGNTIYF. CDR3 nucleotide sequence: TGTGCCAGTTCACAGGGGGCGGCAGGAAACACCATATATTTT.

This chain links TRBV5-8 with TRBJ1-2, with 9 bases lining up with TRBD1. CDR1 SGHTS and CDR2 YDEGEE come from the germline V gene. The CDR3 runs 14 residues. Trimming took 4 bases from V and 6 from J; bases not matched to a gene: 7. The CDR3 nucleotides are TGTGCCAGCAGCGGAGTGGGACAGGGTAATGGCTACACCTTC. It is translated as CASSGVGQGNGYTF.

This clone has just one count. The CDR3: CASTRPPNEKLFF. CDR3 in DNA: TGTGCCAGCACTCGTCCACCCAATGAAAAACTGTTTTTT. This chain connects TRBV28 to TRBJ1-4; D gene unclear. This CDR3 is built from 13 residues. Germline values: CDR1 MDHEN, CDR2 SYDVKM. V was clipped by 7 bases and J by 5 bases, with 11 bases between them.

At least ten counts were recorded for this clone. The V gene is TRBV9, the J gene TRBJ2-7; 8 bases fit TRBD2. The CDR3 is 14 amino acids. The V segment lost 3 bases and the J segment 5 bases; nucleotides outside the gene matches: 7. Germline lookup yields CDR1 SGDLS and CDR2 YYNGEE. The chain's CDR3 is CASSGTSGFHEQYF. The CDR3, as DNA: TGTGCCAGCAGCGGAACTAGCGGCTTCCACGAGCAGTACTTC.

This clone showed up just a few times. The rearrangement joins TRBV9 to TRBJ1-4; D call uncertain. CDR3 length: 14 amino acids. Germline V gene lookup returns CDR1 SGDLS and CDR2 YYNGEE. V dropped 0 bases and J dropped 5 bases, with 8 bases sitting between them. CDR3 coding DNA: TGTGCCAGCAGCGTAGGAGGCGTAAATGAAAAACTGTTTTTT. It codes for CASSVGGVNEKLFF.

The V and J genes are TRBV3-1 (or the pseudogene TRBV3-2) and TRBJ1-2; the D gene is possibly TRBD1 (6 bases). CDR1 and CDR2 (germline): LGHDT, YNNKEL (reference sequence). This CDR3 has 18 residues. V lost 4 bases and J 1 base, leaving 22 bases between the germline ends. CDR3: CASSPSGWPRGHNYGYTF. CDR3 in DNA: TGTGCCAGCAGCCCAAGCGGTTGGCCCCGGGGGCATAACTATGGCTACACCTTC.

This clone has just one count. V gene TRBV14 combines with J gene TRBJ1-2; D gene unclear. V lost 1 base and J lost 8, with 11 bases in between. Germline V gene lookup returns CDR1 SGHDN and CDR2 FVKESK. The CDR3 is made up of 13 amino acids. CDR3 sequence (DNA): TGTGCCAGCAGCCAAGGGTGGATGCGGGGCTACACCTTC. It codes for CASSQGWMRGYTF.